These T cell receptor beta chains were read from a single sample in a study of breast tumors, draining lymph nodes, adjacent tissues. TCRdb fed the multiplex PCR reads into MiXCR, producing one record per CDR3 protein. The profile shows 150,000 to 200,000 distinct CDR3 sequences, 31% of them singletons. The sample was axillary lymph node tissue. These receptors were obtained from a female donor with breast cancer. Some clones in this sample may be carry-over from other donors' samples. CDR3s include the opening cysteine and the closing phenylalanine or tryptophan. D genes are given only for firm matches. The size field is filled for only some rows; it gives once, few, many or a size class.

>TRBJ2-2|TRBV18|NA|NA
TGTGCCAGCTCACCAAGAACAACGGACACCGGGGAGCTGTTTTTT
CASSPRTTDTGELFF
>TRBJ2-5|TRBV6-5|NA|NA
TGTGCCAGCAGGCCCGCTGGGACCGAGACCCAGTACTTC
CASRPAGTETQYF
>TRBJ1-3|TRBV6-1|NA|many
TGTGCCAGCAGTGACGGAACGTCTGGAAACACCATATATTTT
CASSDGTSGNTIYF
>TRBJ2-5|TRBV12-3/TRBV12-4|TRBD1|many
TGTGCCAGCAGTCTCGGACAGGGGGCAGACGAGACCCAGTACTTC
CASSLGQGADETQYF
>TRBJ1-1|TRBV7-2|NA|NA
TGTGCCAGCAGCAGCAGGGATTTTGACACTGAAGCTTTCTTT
CASSSRDFDTEAFF
>TRBJ1-1|TRBV7-2|TRBD1|few
TGTGCCAGCAGCTCCTGGACAGGGGGAAGAACTGAAGCTTTCTTT
CASSSWTGGRTEAFF
>TRBJ1-2|TRBV3-1|NA|many
TGTGCCAGCAGCCGGGGGGCAGGAGATGGCTACACCTTC
CASSRGAGDGYTF
>TRBJ2-7|TRBV6-6|TRBD2|NA
TGTGCCAGCAGACTAGCGTGGGAGCAGTACTTC
CASRLAWEQYF
>TRBJ2-7|TRBV30|NA|many
TGTGCCTGGAGTAAGGGAGGAAGCGGGCGTTACGAGCAGTACTTC
CAWSKGGSGRYEQYF
>TRBJ2-5|TRBV18|NA|many
TGTGCCAGCTCACTAGGGCAGTTAGAGACCCAGTACTTC
CASSLGQLETQYF
>TRBJ1-1|TRBV19|NA|few
TGTGCCAGTATGGGCTCGGGGGCAGCTGAAGCTTTCTTT
CASMGSGAAEAFF
>TRBJ2-3|TRBV5-1|NA|many
TGCGCCAGCAGCTTGGACGCGACGACAGATACGCAGTATTTT
CASSLDATTDTQYF
>TRBJ2-1|TRBV20-1|TRBD2|NA
TGCAGAGCGAAAGCGGGGGCAAGTTACAATGAGCAGTTCTTC
CRAKAGASYNEQFF
>TRBJ1-1|TRBV5-8|NA|few
TGTGCCAGCAGCTTGAACAGTGCTGAAGCTTTCTTT
CASSLNSAEAFF
>TRBJ1-6|TRBV29-1|NA|NA
TGCAGCGCTGAAGAGCTGGCTAGGAGTAACTCACCCCTCCACTTT
CSAEELARSNSPLHF
>TRBJ2-6|TRBV3-1|NA|many
TGTGCCAGCAGCCAAGGCGTCTCTCCGTCTGGGGCCAACGTCCTGACTTTC
CASSQGVSPSGANVLTF
>TRBJ2-1|TRBV29-1|TRBD1|NA
TGCAGCGTTGGAACCCCCGGGACAGGGAGGGATGAGCAGTTCTTC
CSVGTPGTGRDEQFF
>TRBJ1-2|TRBV5-1|TRBD1|few
TGCGCCAGCAGCCCGGGACAGGGTTTCTATGGCTGCACCTTC
CASSPGQGFYGCTF
>TRBJ1-5|TRBV18|NA|many
TGTGCCAGCTCATACGGGACCGGGAATCAGCCCCAGCATTTT
CASSYGTGNQPQHF
>TRBJ2-5|TRBV2|TRBD2|once
TGTGCCAGCAGTCCACTAGCGGGGGGCAACCAAGAGACCCAGTACTTC
CASSPLAGGNQETQYF
>TRBJ1-5|TRBV5-8|NA|many
TGTGCCAGCAGCTTGGCCCCCGGGAGCAATCAGCCCCAGCATTTT
CASSLAPGSNQPQHF
>TRBJ1-2|TRBV6-6|NA|NA
TGTGCCAGCATAGGCGCCCGAAGGGAAGGCTATGGCTACACCTTC
CASIGARREGYGYTF
>TRBJ1-5|TRBV2|NA|many
TGTGCCAGCAGCGTTACAGGTTTTAGCAATCAGCCCCAGCATTTT
CASSVTGFSNQPQHF
>TRBJ2-7|TRBV20-1|NA|many
TGCAGTGCTAAACCCTTTGCGGACGAGCAGTACTTC
CSAKPFADEQYF
>TRBJ2-7|TRBV27|TRBD1|many
TGTGCCAGCAGTCCCCGCCGGGACAGTATCTACGAGCAGTACTTC
CASSPRRDSIYEQYF
>TRBJ2-6|TRBV20-1|NA|few
TGCAGTGCTACAGGGACTGGGGCCAACGTCCTGACTTTC
CSATGTGANVLTF
>TRBJ2-5|TRBV29-1|TRBD1|medium-sized
TGCAGCGTTGAGGGCCTGGGGGACAGCCAAGAGACCCAGTACTTC
CSVEGLGDSQETQYF
>TRBJ2-7|TRBV11-2|NA|many
TGTGCCAGCAGCCCTTTGGGAGAAGGTTCCTACGAGCAGTACTTC
CASSPLGEGSYEQYF
>TRBJ2-5|TRBV6-6|NA|many
TGTGCCAGCAGTTACGTCCAACAAGAGACCCAGTACTTC
CASSYVQQETQYF
>TRBJ2-1|TRBV19|TRBD1|many
TGTGCCAGTAGTGCAGGGACAGGGGGCAATAATGAGCAGTTCTTC
CASSAGTGGNNEQFF
>TRBJ2-1|TRBV7-7|TRBD2|NA
TGTGCTAGCAGCCCTAGACCCTCTAGCGGGGAGGATGAGCAGTTCTTC
CASSPRPSSGEDEQFF
>TRBJ2-2|TRBV18|NA|NA
TGTGCCGGCTCACCAGGGGTGAACACCGGGGAGCTGTTTTTT
CAGSPGVNTGELFF
>TRBJ2-3|TRBV12-3/TRBV12-4|TRBD1|many
TGTGCCAGCAGTTTGAGACAGGGGGACGCAGATACGCAGTATTTT
CASSLRQGDADTQYF
>TRBJ2-3|TRBV10-2|NA|many
TGCGCCAGCAGTGAGGGGGCAGGCTTTCGCACAGATACGCAGTATTTT
CASSEGAGFRTDTQYF
>TRBJ2-7|TRBV2|NA|many
TGTGCCAGCAGGGACCAATACGAGCAGTACTTC
CASRDQYEQYF
>TRBJ2-2|TRBV20-1|TRBD2|NA
TGCAGTGCTAGAGAACGGACTAGCGTTTTT
CSARERTSVF
>TRBJ2-2|TRBV6-6|NA|many
TGTGCCAGCGAAGCCCCCGGGACCTCCACCGGGGAGCTGTTTTTT
CASEAPGTSTGELFF
>TRBJ2-7|TRBV20-1|NA|many
TGCAGTGCTAGGGATCCGGGACTTAACCCCTACGAGCAGTACTTC
CSARDPGLNPYEQYF
>TRBJ1-6|TRBV4-2|NA|many
TGTGCCAGCAGCTCGACCGAGAGCTCCTATAATTCACCCCTCCACTTT
CASSSTESSYNSPLHF
>TRBJ2-3|TRBV24-1|TRBD2|many
TGTGCCACCAGTGACATTAGCGGGGGAGGAACAGATACGCAGTATTTT
CATSDISGGGTDTQYF